This TCR beta chain was profiled in a study of T cells in Graves' hyperthyroidism and ophthalmopathy. Study-wide results and caveats: Ophthalmopathy was predicted by the model a median of about 6.5 months ahead of onset.

Each patient was aged 18 to 65 and had newly diagnosed hyperthyroidism of under 2 months' duration. The diagnostic basis comprised clinical symptoms, serum thyroxine and TRAb, thyroid ultrasound and orbital computed tomography. This clonotype was counted only a few times. Its specificity is unknown. TCR beta CDR3 regions were amplified from RNA transcripts. RT-PCR in the first round (using the HTBI primer set) targeted the TCR CDR3. TCRdb itself ran the multiplex PCR reads through MiXCR, one entry per CDR3 protein. Altogether fewer than 850,000 distinct CDR3 sequences are present, 17% being singletons, with the ten largest covering around 15%. What was sequenced was blood. This TCR was sampled from a middle-aged man with Graves' hyperthyroidism.

In DNA, the CDR3 is TGTGCCAGTAGTACCCAAATGGGGTGGGGCGGAGGGAACAATGAGCAGTTCTTC. Translating gives CASSTQMGWGGGNNEQFF. The chain joins TRBV19 to TRBJ2-1, with a possible D match to TRBD2 (6 bases). Trimming cost V 4 bases and J 5 bases, with 24 bases left between them. This CDR3 has 18 residues. The germline CDR1 and CDR2 sequences are LNHDA and SQIVND (reference sequence).